Listed here are 10 T cell receptor beta chains from one sample, sequenced in a study of blood T cells in healthy people across ages. Primed by a sample-barcoded 5' primer and a J-beta primer mix, a second PCR proceeded for about 6 to 12 cycles. Each CDR3 protein gets one entry after TCRdb re-called the 5' RACE reads with MiXCR. The sample includes 2 million or so distinct CDR3 sequences, just under 50% of them seen just once. The specimen was blood. These receptors came from a woman aged 40 to 50 in good health.

This clonotype was detected a few times. The chain combines TRBV4-3 with TRBJ1-2, with 8 bases aligning to TRBD1. The CDR3 is 15 amino acids. Germline V gene sequence: CDR1 LGHNA, CDR2 YSLEER. The V segment lost 3 bases and the J segment 6 bases; nucleotides outside the gene matches: 9. The CDR3 loop is CASSQTLQGANGYTF. CDR3 DNA: TGCGCCAGCAGCCAGACCCTGCAGGGGGCGAATGGCTACACCTTC.

V gene TRBV7-9 combines with J gene TRBJ1-5; D is perhaps TRBD1 (5 bases). The ends were cut back, 5 bases at V and 5 bases at J, with 16 bases in the middle. Germline V gene lookup returns CDR1 SEHNR and CDR2 FQNEAQ (reference sequence). The CDR3 is 15 amino acids. In nucleotides, the CDR3 is TGTGCCAGCAGCCCCCAAGCGGGGGTGGATCAGCCCCAGCATTTT. Translated, it gives CASSPQAGVDQPQHF.

This chain connects TRBV7-2 to TRBJ2-2; 9 bases match TRBD1. Germline V CDR1 and CDR2: SGHTA, FQGNSA. Trimming cost V 5 bases and J 7 bases; bases outside gene matches: 5. The CDR3 spans 14 residues. The CDR3 is CASSLQGANGELFF. The CDR3 region has the DNA TGTGCCAGCAGCCTACAGGGGGCTAACGGGGAGCTGTTTTTT.

The V gene is TRBV24-1, the J gene TRBJ2-3, with 9 bases that match TRBD2. Germline V CDR1 and CDR2: KGHDR, SFDVKD. The CDR3 contains 17 residues. The V segment lost 4 bases and the J segment 3 bases; nucleotides outside the gene matches: 10. This CDR3 is CATSEPGGGASTDTQYF. CDR3 coding DNA: TGTGCCACCAGTGAACCAGGCGGGGGGGCGTCTACAGATACGCAGTATTTT.

The chain recombines TRBV25-1 with TRBJ2-7; D is undetermined. This CDR3 is 13 amino acids long. Trimming shortened V by 1 base and J by 6 bases, and 10 bases separated the two germline ends. In germline, CDR1 is MGHDK, CDR2 SYGVNS. CDR3 sequence reads: CASSEFYRAEQYF. CDR3 nucleotides: TGTGCCAGCAGTGAATTTTATAGGGCCGAGCAGTACTTC.

The chain carries TRBV11-2 and TRBJ2-1, with D possibly called TRBD1 or TRBD2 (5 bases each). V was pared by 7 bases and J by 0 bases, with 16 bases between. CDR1 SGHAT and CDR2 FQNNGV come from the germline V gene. The CDR3 has 16 residues. The CDR3 region is CASTGFGAGSYNEQFF. The CDR3 DNA reads TGTGCCAGCACCGGGTTTGGGGCGGGCTCCTACAATGAGCAGTTCTTC.

V gene TRBV20-1 combines with J gene TRBJ2-1; D possibly uses TRBD1 or TRBD2 (5 bases each). Germline CDR1 is DFQATT and CDR2 is SNEGSKA (reference sequence). V lost 3 bases, J lost 3 bases, and 21 bases lay in between. The CDR3 runs 17 residues. The CDR3 DNA follows: TGCAGTGCTAGCGAGGGGCTATCCTTCGTACTCTACAATGAGCAGTTCTTC. The encoded protein is CSASEGLSFVLYNEQFF.

The sample holds one count of this clonotype. This chain joins TRBV25-1 and TRBJ1-1; TRBD1 agrees at 8 bases. There are 13 residues in the CDR3. Trimming at V came to 5 bases and at J to 11 bases, leaving 10 bases not matched to a gene. Germline V gene sequence: CDR1 MGHDK, CDR2 SYGVNS. CDR3 DNA sequence: TGTGCCAGCAGTACGGACAGGGCCCGGGGGGCTTTCTTT. Encoded protein: CASSTDRARGAFF. The full variable domain, completed using reference TRBV25-1 and TRBJ1-1, is EADIYQTPRYLVIGTGKKITLECSQTMGHDKMYWYQQDPGMELHLIHYSYGVNSTEKGDLSSESTVSRIRTEHFPLTLESARPSHTSQYLCASSTDRARGAFFGQGTRLTVV.

V is TRBV6-2 or TRBV6-3 and J is TRBJ2-4, with D perhaps TRBD1 (6 bases). The end of the DNA is better explained by TRBJ2-7, so the J call may be wrong. Per the germline V gene, CDR1 is MNHEY and CDR2 is SVGEGT. This CDR3 is built from 14 residues. This chain's CDR3 is CASSHRRTGNEQYF. CDR3 bases: TGTGCCAGCAGTCACAGACGAACAGGGAACGAGCAGTACTTC.

This clonotype has just a few counts. The chain has TRBV21-1 and TRBJ2-7; TRBD1 was called by the table and not checked on the DNA. TRBV21-1 is noted as a pseudogene. The CDR3 has 14 residues. CDR3 region: CASSKREQGYEQYF. CDR3 DNA: TGTGCCAGCAGCAAAAGGGAACAGGGCTACGAGCAGTACTTC.